The rows below give T cell receptor beta chains drawn from one sample of a study of T cell repertoires in aging, cancer and after chemotherapy. TCRdb recomputed calls from the multiplex PCR reads with MiXCR, one row per CDR3 protein. This table has 1,500 to 2,000 distinct CDR3 sequences, 50% to 70% appearing once. Sequencing was carried out using blood. Source of these receptors: a human donor with a blood cancer. CDR3s include the opening cysteine and the closing phenylalanine or tryptophan. D genes are given only for firm matches.

V	J	length	D	DNA	CDR3
TRBV10-3	TRBJ2-7	14	TRBD1	TGTGCCACTCGCAGTACAGGGGGCGACTACGAGCAGTACTTC	CATRSTGGDYEQYF
TRBV27	TRBJ1-6	13	NA	TGTGCCAGCAGTCCTCAGACAAATTCACCCCTCCACTTT	CASSPQTNSPLHF
TRBV5-5	TRBJ2-7	13	TRBD1	TGTGCCAGCAGCACGGGACAGGGGACCGAGCAGTACTTC	CASSTGQGTEQYF
TRBV20-1	TRBJ2-7	12	TRBD1	TGCAGTGCTCGACAGGGAACCTACGAGCAGTACTTC	CSARQGTYEQYF
TRBV6-1	TRBJ1-4	13	NA	TGTGCCAGCAGTGTGGGGCAAGACGAAAAACTGTTTTTT	CASSVGQDEKLFF
TRBV27	TRBJ2-1	14	TRBD2	TGTGCCAGCAGGGGACTAGCGGGAGTGCAGGAGCAGTTCTTC	CASRGLAGVQEQFF
TRBV19	TRBJ1-6	13	NA	TGTGCCAGTAGTATGACGGGGGGTTCACCCCTCCACTTT	CASSMTGGSPLHF
TRBV30	TRBJ1-5	16	NA	TGTGCCTGGAGGGAGCCGGAACAGGGAATCAATCAGCCCCAGCATTTT	CAWREPEQGINQPQHF
TRBV27	TRBJ2-5	15	TRBD1	TGTGCCAGCAGTATCTCCGGACAGGTGTACGAGACCCAGTACTTC	CASSISGQVYETQYF
TRBV6-5	TRBJ2-5	12	NA	TGTGCCAGCAGATCGACGCAAGAGACCCAGTACTTC	CASRSTQETQYF